The 3 T cell receptor beta chains below all came from one sample that was sequenced in a study of blood T cell repertoires in COVID-19. Data came from immunoSEQ multiplex PCR; TCRdb stores just in-frame clones and leaves some out. The sample carries under 350,000 clones, around nine tenths recorded once. Input material: PBMCs or T cells enriched from blood (not recorded which). Receptor source: a woman in her sixties who had recovered from COVID-19.

This chain joins TRBV6-5 and TRBJ2-7; the D is unclear. With 5 bases removed from V and 2 bases from J, the gap between germline ends came to 4 bases. CDR1 and CDR2 (germline): MNHEY, SVGAGI. The CDR3 is 11 residues long. Written as DNA, the CDR3 is TGTGCCAGCAGTCTAACCTACGAGCAGTACTTC. Its translation: CASSLTYEQYF.

The chain carries TRBV19 and TRBJ1-3; D gene unclear. V was clipped by 3 bases and J by 0 bases, with 9 bases between them. CDR3 length: 15 amino acids. Germline V gives CDR1 LNHDA, CDR2 SQIVND (reference sequence). CDR3 region: CASSIGRASGNTIYF. DNA of the CDR3: TGTGCCAGTAGTATTGGGCGGGCCTCTGGAAACACCATATATTTT.

This clone was seen only once. V usage is TRBV9 and J usage is TRBJ2-5; 13 bases map to TRBD2. There are 19 residues in the CDR3. Germline loops: CDR1 SGDLS, CDR2 YYNGEE. Germline trimming cut 0 bases from V and 2 bases from J; bases unmatched to any gene: 10. CDR3 DNA sequence: TGTGCCAGCAGCGTAGGGTTGACTAGCGGGGGGTCCTTACAAGAGACCCAGTACTTC. This translates into CASSVGLTSGGSLQETQYF.